A selection of T cell receptor beta chains follows, all from one sample in a study of OX40 agonist ivuxolimab in advanced cancers. Here immunoSEQ multiplex PCR was the method, and the copy in TCRdb shows in-frame clones only, minus some. The sample has about 82,000 clones; over 80% are singletons. The sample here was CD4+ or CD8+ T cells sorted from blood, taken in a trial of the OX40 agonist ivuxolimab. The receptors here all came from an adult with an advanced solid tumor such as melanoma, head and neck, liver or kidney cancer. The CDR3 runs from the conserved cysteine through the conserved F or W. Each record gives: clone size, J gene, V gene, D gene, CDR3 protein, CDR3 DNA. D genes are given only for firm matches. Expanded clones get a size class; other rows say once, few or many, or leave the size out.

size: few
J: TRBJ2-7
V: TRBV6-6
D: NA
CDR3: CASSETETYEQYF
DNA: TGTGCCAGCAGTGAGACAGAGACCTACGAGCAGTACTTC

size: few
J: TRBJ2-5
V: TRBV25-1
D: NA
CDR3: CASSDPRGPQETQYF
DNA: TGTGCCAGCAGCGACCCGAGGGGCCCACAAGAGACCCAGTACTTC

size: few
J: TRBJ2-7
V: TRBV5-1
D: TRBD2
CDR3: CASSSTPLAGGTYEQYF
DNA: TGCGCCAGCAGCTCAACCCCTCTAGCGGGGGGGACCTACGAGCAGTACTTC

size: NA
J: TRBJ2-6
V: TRBV7-9
D: NA
CDR3: CAHEVSSGANVLTF
DNA: TGTGCCCATGAGGTTAGCTCTGGGGCCAACGTCCTGACTTTC

size: NA
J: TRBJ1-2
V: TRBV5-6
D: NA
CDR3: CASSLGSVGAGYTF
DNA: TGTGCCAGCAGCTTAGGGTCGGTCGGTGCCGGCTACACCTTC

size: NA
J: TRBJ2-7
V: TRBV4-3
D: NA
CDR3: CASSQEEGSGGTTYEQYF
DNA: TGCGCCAGCAGCCAAGAAGAGGGATCGGGCGGCACAACCTACGAGCAGTACTTC

size: NA
J: TRBJ1-4
V: TRBV19
D: TRBD1
CDR3: CASKAPGQGSANEKLFF
DNA: TGTGCCTCCAAGGCCCCGGGACAGGGGTCAGCTAATGAAAAACTGTTTTTT

size: NA
J: TRBJ1-5
V: TRBV18
D: TRBD1
CDR3: CASSETGGDQPQHF
DNA: TGTGCCAGCTCCGAGACAGGGGGGGATCAGCCCCAGCATTTT

size: NA
J: TRBJ2-2
V: TRBV27
D: NA
CDR3: CASSLRRGDLTGELFF
DNA: TGTGCCAGCAGTCTCCGCAGGGGCGATTTAACCGGGGAGCTGTTTTTT

size: NA
J: TRBJ2-3
V: TRBV5-4
D: TRBD2
CDR3: CASSLAASGGADTQYF
DNA: TGTGCCAGCAGCTTGGCGGCTAGCGGGGGGGCAGATACGCAGTATTTT

size: NA
J: TRBJ2-7
V: TRBV11-2
D: NA
CDR3: CASSMARLGEQYF
DNA: TGTGCCAGCAGTATGGCGAGGTTGGGCGAGCAGTACTTC

size: once
J: TRBJ2-1
V: TRBV7-9
D: NA
CDR3: CASSLEDPSWVHNEQFF
DNA: TGTGCCAGCAGCTTAGAGGACCCATCCTGGGTGCACAATGAGCAGTTCTTC

size: NA
J: TRBJ1-2
V: TRBV6-5
D: NA
CDR3: CASRTVGMFYGYTF
DNA: TGTGCCAGCAGGACCGTCGGTATGTTCTATGGCTACACCTTC

size: few
J: TRBJ2-3
V: TRBV11-2
D: NA
CDR3: CASSLGGGLGRTDTQYF
DNA: TGTGCCAGCAGCCTTGGAGGGGGTCTTGGACGCACAGATACGCAGTATTTT

size: NA
J: TRBJ2-3
V: TRBV7-9
D: NA
CDR3: CASSSRDRSTDTQYF
DNA: TGTGCCAGCAGCTCCCGTGACCGCAGCACAGATACGCAGTATTTT

size: NA
J: TRBJ2-1
V: TRBV7-2
D: NA
CDR3: CASRQAGTPGNEQFF
DNA: TGTGCCAGCAGACAAGCAGGGACCCCTGGGAATGAGCAGTTCTTC

size: NA
J: TRBJ1-1
V: TRBV5-5
D: NA
CDR3: CASSLSYFGPEAFF
DNA: TGTGCCAGCAGCTTGTCCTATTTTGGGCCTGAAGCTTTCTTT

size: few
J: TRBJ1-6
V: TRBV6-5
D: NA
CDR3: CASSYSGGDNSPLHF
DNA: TGTGCCAGCAGTTACTCGGGGGGGGATAATTCACCCCTCCACTTT

size: once
J: TRBJ1-1
V: TRBV7-2
D: NA
CDR3: CASSAQDTVGTEAFF
DNA: TGTGCCAGCAGCGCCCAGGACACGGTGGGCACTGAAGCTTTCTTT

size: NA
J: TRBJ1-2
V: TRBV7-9
D: NA
CDR3: CASASSYGYTF
DNA: TGTGCCAGCGCGAGCAGCTATGGCTACACCTTC

size: NA
J: TRBJ2-7
V: TRBV6-5
D: NA
CDR3: CASSYNPVYEQYF
DNA: TGTGCCAGCAGTTACAATCCTGTCTACGAGCAGTACTTC

size: NA
J: TRBJ2-3
V: TRBV7-3
D: TRBD2
CDR3: CASSSGPRGAADTQYF
DNA: TGTGCCAGCAGCTCCGGTCCGCGGGGGGCGGCAGATACGCAGTATTTT

size: NA
J: TRBJ1-5
V: TRBV11-2
D: NA
CDR3: CASSSYAGTADQPQHF
DNA: TGTGCCAGCAGCTCCTACGCCGGGACCGCTGATCAGCCCCAGCATTTT

size: NA
J: TRBJ1-1
V: TRBV5-6
D: NA
CDR3: CASSKSGWTEAFF
DNA: TGTGCCAGCAGTAAATCAGGGTGGACTGAAGCTTTCTTT

size: few
J: TRBJ1-1
V: TRBV7-3
D: NA
CDR3: CASSRVGEGLGTEAFF
DNA: TGTGCCAGCAGCAGGGTAGGGGAGGGCCTAGGCACTGAAGCTTTCTTT

size: NA
J: TRBJ2-7
V: TRBV5-4
D: NA
CDR3: CASSLGDEGEQYF
DNA: TGTGCCAGCAGCTTGGGAGACGAGGGGGAGCAGTACTTC

size: NA
J: TRBJ2-7
V: TRBV27
D: NA
CDR3: CASGTGKEQYF
DNA: TGTGCCAGCGGAACAGGGAAAGAGCAGTACTTC

size: NA
J: TRBJ2-1
V: TRBV7-2
D: TRBD2
CDR3: CASSRTSGGSHEQFF
DNA: TGTGCCAGCAGCAGAACTAGCGGGGGGTCCCATGAGCAGTTCTTC

size: NA
J: TRBJ2-3
V: TRBV7-3
D: TRBD2
CDR3: CASSLERGVMNTQYF
DNA: TGTGCCAGCAGCTTAGAGCGGGGGGTCATGAATACGCAGTATTTT